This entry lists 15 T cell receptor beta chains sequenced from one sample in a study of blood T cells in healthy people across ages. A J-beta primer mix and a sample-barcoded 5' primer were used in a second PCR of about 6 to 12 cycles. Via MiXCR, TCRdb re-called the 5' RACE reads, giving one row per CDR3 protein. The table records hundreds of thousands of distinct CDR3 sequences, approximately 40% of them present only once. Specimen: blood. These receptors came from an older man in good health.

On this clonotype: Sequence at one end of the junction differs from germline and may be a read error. CDR3 in DNA: TGCGCCAGCAGCCAAGATTACCCCTCGGGCGATGAGCAGTTATTC. It translates to CASSQDYPSGDEQLF. V gene TRBV4-3 combines with J gene TRBJ2-1; D call uncertain. Germline CDR1 LGHNA, CDR2 YSLEER. This CDR3 is built from 15 residues.

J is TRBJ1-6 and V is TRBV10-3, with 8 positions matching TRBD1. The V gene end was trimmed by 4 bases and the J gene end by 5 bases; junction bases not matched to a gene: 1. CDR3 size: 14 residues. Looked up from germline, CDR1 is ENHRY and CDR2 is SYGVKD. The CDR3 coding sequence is TGTGCCATCAGTGTACAGGGGGATAATTCACCCCTCCACTTT. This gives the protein CAISVQGDNSPLHF.

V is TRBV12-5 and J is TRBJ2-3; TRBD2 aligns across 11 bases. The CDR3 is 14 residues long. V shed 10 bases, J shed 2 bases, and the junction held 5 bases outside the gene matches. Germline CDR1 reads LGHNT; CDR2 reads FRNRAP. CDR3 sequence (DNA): TGTGCTACCGTAGCGGGGGGGCACACAGATACGCAGTATTTT. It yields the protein CATVAGGHTDTQYF.

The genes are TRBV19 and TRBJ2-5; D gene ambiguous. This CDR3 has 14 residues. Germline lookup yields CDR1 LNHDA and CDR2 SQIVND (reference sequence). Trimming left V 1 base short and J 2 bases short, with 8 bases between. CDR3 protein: CASSIGHGQETQYF. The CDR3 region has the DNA TGTGCCAGTAGTATAGGTCACGGACAAGAGACCCAGTACTTC.

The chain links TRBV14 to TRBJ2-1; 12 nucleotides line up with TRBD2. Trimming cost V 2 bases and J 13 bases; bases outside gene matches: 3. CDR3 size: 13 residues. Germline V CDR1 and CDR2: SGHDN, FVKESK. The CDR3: CASSQLAGGSQFF. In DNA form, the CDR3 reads TGTGCCAGCAGCCAACTAGCGGGAGGGTCTCAGTTCTTC.

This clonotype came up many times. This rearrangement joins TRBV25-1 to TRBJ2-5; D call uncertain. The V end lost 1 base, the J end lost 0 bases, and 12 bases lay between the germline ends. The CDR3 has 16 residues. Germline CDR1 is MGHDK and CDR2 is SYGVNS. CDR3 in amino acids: CASSESVVGYQETQYF. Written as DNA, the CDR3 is TGTGCCAGCAGTGAATCGGTAGTCGGTTACCAAGAGACCCAGTACTTC.

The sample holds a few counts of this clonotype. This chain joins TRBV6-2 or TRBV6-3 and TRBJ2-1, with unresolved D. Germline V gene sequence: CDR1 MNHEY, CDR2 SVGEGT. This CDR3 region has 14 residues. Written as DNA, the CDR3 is TGTACGTCTCAGGCCACCAGCTCCTACAATGAGCAGTTCTTC. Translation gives CTSQATSSYNEQFF.

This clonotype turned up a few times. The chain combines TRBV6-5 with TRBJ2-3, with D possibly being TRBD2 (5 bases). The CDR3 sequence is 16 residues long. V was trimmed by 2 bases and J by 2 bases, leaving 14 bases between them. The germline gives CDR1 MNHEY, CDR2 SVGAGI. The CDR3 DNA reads TGTGCCAGCAGTTACCGGGTCGGCGGGTCCACAGATACGCAGTATTTT. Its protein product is CASSYRVGGSTDTQYF.

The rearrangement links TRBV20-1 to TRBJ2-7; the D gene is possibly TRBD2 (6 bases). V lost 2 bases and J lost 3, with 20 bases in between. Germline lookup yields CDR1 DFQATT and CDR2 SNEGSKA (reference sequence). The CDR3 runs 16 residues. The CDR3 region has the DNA TGCAGTGCTAGAAGAGGTGGGGGTAGCGGCCTCTACGAGCAGTACTTC. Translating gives CSARRGGGSGLYEQYF.

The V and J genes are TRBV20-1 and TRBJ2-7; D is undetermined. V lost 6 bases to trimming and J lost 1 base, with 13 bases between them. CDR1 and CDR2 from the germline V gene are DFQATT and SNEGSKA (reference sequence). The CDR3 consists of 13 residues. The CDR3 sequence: CSATSRASYEQYF. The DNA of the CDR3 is TGCAGTGCCACCTCTCGGGCTTCCTACGAGCAGTACTTC.

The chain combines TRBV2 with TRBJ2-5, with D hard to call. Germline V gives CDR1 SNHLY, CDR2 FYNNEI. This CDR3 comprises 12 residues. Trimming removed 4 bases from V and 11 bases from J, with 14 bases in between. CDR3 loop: CASSGASRRQYF. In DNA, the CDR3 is TGTGCCAGCAGTGGGGCCAGCCGGCGGCAGTACTTC. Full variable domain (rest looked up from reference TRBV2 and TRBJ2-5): EPEVTQTPSHQVTQMGQEVILRCVPISNHLYFYWYRQILGQKVEFLVSFYNNEISEKSEIFDDQFSVERPDGSNFTLKIRSTKLEDSAMYFCASSGASRRQYFGPGTRLLVL.

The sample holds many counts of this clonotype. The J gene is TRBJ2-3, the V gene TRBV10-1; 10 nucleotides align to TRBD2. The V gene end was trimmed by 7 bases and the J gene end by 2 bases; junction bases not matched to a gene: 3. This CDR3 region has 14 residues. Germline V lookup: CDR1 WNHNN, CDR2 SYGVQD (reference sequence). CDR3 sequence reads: CASTLAGVTDTQYF. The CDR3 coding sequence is TGCGCCAGCACTCTAGCGGGAGTCACAGATACGCAGTATTTT.

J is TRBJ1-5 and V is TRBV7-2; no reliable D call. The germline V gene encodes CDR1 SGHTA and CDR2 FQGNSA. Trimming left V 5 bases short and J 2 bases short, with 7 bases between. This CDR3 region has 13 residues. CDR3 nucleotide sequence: TGTGCCAGCAGCGACGCGGGCAATCAGCCCCAGCATTTT. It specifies CASSDAGNQPQHF. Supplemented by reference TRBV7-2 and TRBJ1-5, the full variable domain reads GAGVSQSPSNKVTEKGKDVELRCDPISGHTALYWYRQSLGQGLEFLIYFQGNSAPDKSGLPSDRFSAERTGGSVSTLTIQRTQQEDSAVYLCASSDAGNQPQHFGDGTRLSIL.

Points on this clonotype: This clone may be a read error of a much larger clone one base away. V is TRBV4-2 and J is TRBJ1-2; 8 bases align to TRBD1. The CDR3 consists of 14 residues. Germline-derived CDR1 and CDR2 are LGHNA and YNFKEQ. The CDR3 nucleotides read TGTGTCAGCAGCCAGACAGGGGCTAACTATGGCTACACCTTC. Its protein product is CVSSQTGANYGYTF.

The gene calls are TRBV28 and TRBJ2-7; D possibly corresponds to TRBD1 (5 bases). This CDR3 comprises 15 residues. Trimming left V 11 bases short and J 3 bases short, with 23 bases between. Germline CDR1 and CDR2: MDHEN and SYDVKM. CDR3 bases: TGTGCCGGCTGGAGACAGCCCCCCAGTAACTACGAGCAGTACTTC. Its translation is CAGWRQPPSNYEQYF.